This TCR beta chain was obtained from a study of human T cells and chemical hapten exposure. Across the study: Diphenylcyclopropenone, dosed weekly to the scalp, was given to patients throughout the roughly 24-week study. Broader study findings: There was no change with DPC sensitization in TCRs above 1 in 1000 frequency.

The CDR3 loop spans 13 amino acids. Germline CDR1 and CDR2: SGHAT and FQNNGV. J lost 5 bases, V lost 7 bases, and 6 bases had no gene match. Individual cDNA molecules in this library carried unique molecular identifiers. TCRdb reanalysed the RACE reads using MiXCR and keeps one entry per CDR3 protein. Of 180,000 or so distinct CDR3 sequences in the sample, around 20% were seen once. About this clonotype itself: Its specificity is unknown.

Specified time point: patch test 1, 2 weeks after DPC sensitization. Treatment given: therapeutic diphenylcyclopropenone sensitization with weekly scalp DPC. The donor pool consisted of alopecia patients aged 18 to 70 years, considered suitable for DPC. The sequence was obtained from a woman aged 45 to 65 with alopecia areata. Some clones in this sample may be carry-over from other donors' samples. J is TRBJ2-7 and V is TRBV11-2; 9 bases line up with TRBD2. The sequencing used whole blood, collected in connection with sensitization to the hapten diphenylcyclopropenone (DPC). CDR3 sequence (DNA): TGTGCCAGCACCCTAGCGGGAAGGGACGAGCAGTACTTC. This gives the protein CASTLAGRDEQYF.